Presented here are 27 T cell receptor beta chains from one specimen sequenced in a study of post-analysis software for immune sequencing data (dated by TCRdb to the mid-2010s). Library preparation was by PCR. The instrument was an Illumina HiSeq 2500. To reduce PCR and sequencing biases, unique molecular identifiers were incorporated into the TCR beta cDNA libraries. The public reads were quality trimmed at Q25 with fastp and then assembled into clones with MiXCR by TCRdb, keeping productive beta chains. Identical CDR3 proteins give one entry, which carries the most common genes and DNA. A total of 550,000 to 700,000 distinct CDR3 sequences appear in this sample, around 40% of them only once. The ten largest clones add up to more than 1.5% of the sample. On the study overall, not on this receptor specifically: Roughly 5 TRBV segments, including TRBV5-6, TRBV5-1 and TRBV20-1, were significantly more frequent in patients than controls.

The antigens these receptors bind are not known. Sequencing used blood. These receptors were taken from a girl under 18 with multiple sclerosis.

CDR3 region: CASPKFKVVLLAGHTDTQYF. CDR3 sequence (DNA): TGTGCCAGCCCCAAGTTTAAGGTTGTCTTACTAGCGGGACACACAGATACGCAGTATTTT. The gene calls are TRBV12-3 or TRBV12-4 and TRBJ2-3; 10 nucleotides align to TRBD2. The CDR3 spans 20 residues. J was trimmed by 2 bases and V by 8 bases; bases with no gene match: 22.

This rearrangement joins TRBV5-1 to TRBJ2-1; TRBD1 or TRBD2 may be the D gene (5 bases each). Germline CDR1 reads SGHRS; CDR2 reads YFSETQ. CDR3 size: 16 residues. The V and J ends lost 0 bases and 2 bases respectively, with 12 bases between them. The CDR3 DNA is TGCGCCAGCAGCTTGGAGTTAAGGGGACCCTACAATGAGCAGTTCTTC. Its translation is CASSLELRGPYNEQFF.

V gene TRBV7-3 combines with J gene TRBJ1-2, with TRBD1 matching 9 bases. This CDR3 has 14 residues. J lost 3 bases, V lost 5 bases, and 4 bases had no gene match. Germline lookup yields CDR1 SGHTA and CDR2 FQGTGA. The CDR3 DNA is TGTGCCAGCAGCCGGGACAGGGAAGACTATGGCTACACCTTC. It specifies CASSRDREDYGYTF.

The chain joins TRBV10-3 to TRBJ2-5; 8 positions match TRBD2. The ends lost 10 bases at V and 4 bases at J; junction bases unmatched: 5. Per germline, CDR1 ENHRY and CDR2 SYGVKD. The CDR3 covers 12 residues. CDR3 nucleotide sequence: TGTGCCACCCAGGCGGGGGGAGAGACCCAGTACTTC. Its protein is CATQAGGETQYF.

The chain links TRBV12-3 or TRBV12-4 to TRBJ1-1; D may be TRBD1 (6 bases). This CDR3 spans 15 amino acids. V lost 6 bases to trimming and J lost 5 bases, with 19 bases between them. The CDR3 reads CASSRDNVGSTEAFF. CDR3 coding DNA: TGTGCCAGCAGCCGGGACAACGTCGGGTCTACTGAAGCTTTCTTT.

The gene calls are TRBV24-1 and TRBJ2-1; tentatively, D is TRBD1 or TRBD2 (5 bases each). This CDR3 has 13 residues. V was pared by 1 base and J by 9 bases, with 9 bases between. Germline V lookup: CDR1 KGHDR, CDR2 SFDVKD. The CDR3 region is CATSDLRGTEQFF. CDR3 nucleotide sequence: TGTGCCACCAGTGATTTAAGAGGGACTGAGCAGTTCTTC.

In this sample, this clonotype turned up a few times. The chain recombines TRBV9 with TRBJ2-5; D may match TRBD1 or TRBD2 (6 bases each). The DNA end is more similar to TRBJ2-7, so the J call may be wrong. The germline CDR1 and CDR2 sequences are SGDLS and YYNGEE. The CDR3 is made up of 15 amino acids. The CDR3 here is CASSVGGDIPYEQYF. The CDR3 DNA is TGTGCCAGCAGCGTAGGGGGGGACATCCCTTACGAGCAGTACTTC.

This clonotype was picked up a small number of times. This chain links TRBV7-6 with TRBJ2-1; unclear D gene. CDR1 and CDR2 from the germline V gene are SGHVS and FNYEAQ. CDR3 length: 12 amino acids. V lost 0 bases, J lost 7 bases, and 4 bases lay in between. In DNA form, the CDR3 reads TGTGCCAGCAGCTTAGCCGAGAATGAGCAGTTCTTC. Protein product: CASSLAENEQFF.

The genes are TRBV7-9 and TRBJ1-2, with 12 bases lining up with TRBD1. In germline, CDR1 is SEHNR, CDR2 FQNEAQ (reference sequence). The CDR3 runs 15 residues. V gave up 1 base and J gave up 6 bases; unmatched junction bases: 3. CDR3 sequence reads: CASSLEGQGANGYTF. CDR3 DNA sequence: TGTGCCAGCAGCTTAGAGGGACAGGGGGCAAATGGCTACACCTTC.

The genes are TRBV4-2 and TRBJ2-2; 9 bases align to TRBD1. The CDR3 extends over 17 amino acids. With 3 bases clipped from V and 2 bases from J, the junction kept 7 bases outside the gene matches. Germline CDR1 reads LGHNA; CDR2 reads YNFKEQ. CDR3 nucleotide sequence: TGTGCCAGCAGCCATGCACAGGGGGCTTCAAACACCGGGGAGCTGTTTTTT. Its protein is CASSHAQGASNTGELFF.

This clonotype occurred a few times. The chain has TRBV4-1 and TRBJ2-3; D is ambiguous. The CDR3 consists of 14 residues. Germline CDR1 MGHRA, CDR2 YSYEKL. The V and J ends lost 0 bases and 4 bases respectively, with 8 bases between them. The CDR3 loop is CASSQDMIADTQYF. The CDR3 DNA reads as TGCGCCAGCAGCCAAGATATGATAGCAGATACGCAGTATTTT.

There are a few counts of this clonotype. This rearrangement joins TRBV5-1 to TRBJ2-3; D call uncertain. Germline CDR1 SGHRS, CDR2 YFSETQ. The CDR3 consists of 14 residues. V lost 0 bases and J 6 bases, leaving 11 bases between the germline ends. Here the CDR3 DNA reads TGCGCCAGCAGCTTGGGCAGCCCCAAGGATACGCAGTATTTT. It is translated as CASSLGSPKDTQYF.

This clonotype was counted a few times. The rearrangement joins TRBV12-3 or TRBV12-4 to TRBJ2-7, with D possibly matching TRBD2 (6 bases). This CDR3 has 14 amino acids. Between the trimmed V and J ends, which lost 2 bases and 2 bases, there was a span of 10 bases. This CDR3 is CASSLLGGAYEQYF. CDR3 in DNA: TGTGCCAGCAGTTTACTCGGGGGTGCCTACGAGCAGTACTTC.

The J gene is TRBJ2-4, the V gene TRBV7-6; possible D gene TRBD1, 7 bases. The J call may be incorrect, as the DNA end agrees better with TRBJ2-7. The CDR3 has 14 residues. Germline V lookup: CDR1 SGHVS, CDR2 FNYEAQ. The CDR3 loop reads CASSLDREDYEQYF. CDR3 in DNA: TGTGCCAGCAGCCTCGACAGGGAGGACTACGAGCAGTACTTC.

In DNA form, the CDR3 reads TGTGCCAGCAGCATACTAGGTCCAAATGAGCAGTTCTTC. Amino acids: CASSILGPNEQFF. The chain couples TRBV12-3 or TRBV12-4 to TRBJ2-1, with D tentatively TRBD2 (5 bases). V was pared by 6 bases and J by 7 bases, with 13 bases between. The CDR3 is made up of 13 amino acids.

The CDR3 protein is CASSPMGSRPTF. For the CDR3, the DNA is TGTGCCAGCAGTCCCATGGGTAGCAGGCCCACCTTC. The chain is built from TRBV12-3 or TRBV12-4 and TRBJ1-2; D not resolved. V gave up 5 bases and J gave up 13 bases, with 17 bases separating them. This CDR3 spans 12 amino acids.

This clonotype has ten or more counts. The chain carries TRBV7-3 and TRBJ2-1; no clear D. The germline V gene has CDR1 SGHTA and CDR2 FQGTGA. V was cut by 6 bases and J by 0 bases, with 12 bases left in between. There are 15 residues in the CDR3. The CDR3 here is CASSLGPSSYNEQFF. For the CDR3, the DNA is TGTGCCAGCAGTTTAGGACCCAGCTCCTACAATGAGCAGTTCTTC.

A few counts support this clonotype. V gene TRBV4-1 combines with J gene TRBJ2-3, with TRBD2 identical over 8 bases. CDR1 and CDR2 from the germline V gene are MGHRA and YSYEKL. Losses at the gene ends were 6 bases for V and 6 bases for J; bases not matched to a gene: 23. The CDR3 totals 19 residues. The CDR3 coding sequence is TGCGCCAGCAGAGAAAAGGGTATCGTCGGGAGCGGGAGCCTGGATACGCAGTATTTT. Translation gives CASREKGIVGSGSLDTQYF.

The CDR3 coding sequence is TGTGCCAGCAGTGAAGGGGCAGCGCAAGGAGGCTACGAGCAGTACTTC. Translating gives CASSEGAAQGGYEQYF. The chain links TRBV6-1 to TRBJ2-7, with D maybe TRBD2 (5 bases). The CDR3 has 16 residues. CDR1 MNHNS and CDR2 SASEGT come from the germline V gene. V gave up 1 base and J gave up 3 bases, with 16 bases separating them.

This chain connects TRBV12-3 or TRBV12-4 to TRBJ2-1; the D gene is possibly TRBD2 (7 bases). V dropped 5 bases and J dropped 0 bases, with 17 bases sitting between them. The CDR3 runs to 17 residues. As DNA, the CDR3 is TGTGCCAGCAGTGGTAGTACAGGGAGGGGCTCCTACAATGAGCAGTTCTTC. This sequence encodes CASSGSTGRGSYNEQFF.

In its sample, this clonotype was seen once. The chain employs TRBV12-3 or TRBV12-4 and TRBJ2-4; 8 nucleotides match TRBD2. The J call may be wrong; the DNA end is better matched by TRBJ2-7. The CDR3 length is 14 residues. CDR3 sequence (DNA): TGTGCCACCAAAGTTCGGGGGGGAACCTACGAGCAGTACTTC. Translation: CATKVRGGTYEQYF.

The sample holds a few counts of this clonotype. The chain links TRBV3-1 to TRBJ2-5, with D possibly TRBD2 on 7 matching bases. TRBJ2-7 explains the end of the DNA better; the J call may be wrong. The V gene's germline CDR1 is LGHDT and CDR2 YNNKEL (reference sequence). This CDR3 is built from 14 residues. The CDR3 here is CASSLAGPGAEQYF. The DNA of the CDR3 is TGTGCCAGCAGCCTAGCGGGTCCAGGGGCCGAGCAGTACTTC.

As concerns this clonotype: One end of the junction fails to match germline, which may point to a read error. The CDR3 protein is CVSSWTMRDIQYF. Written as DNA, the CDR3 is TGTGTCAGCAGCTGGACGATGAGAGACATTCAGTACTTC. The genes are TRBV7-9 and TRBJ2-7; D remains ambiguous. The end of the DNA aligns better with TRBJ2-4, so the J call may be wrong. CDR3 length equals 13 residues. The V gene's germline CDR1 is SEHNR and CDR2 FQNEAQ (reference sequence).

This clonotype was counted at least ten times. The chain recombines TRBV29-1 with TRBJ2-1; D unclear. Germline V gives CDR1 SQVTM, CDR2 ANQGSEA. The germline V and J ends were trimmed by 4 bases and 8 bases, with 9 bases remaining between them. CDR3 length: 11 residues. The CDR3 protein is CSVGVLDEQFF. The CDR3 nucleotides are TGCAGCGTTGGCGTTCTCGATGAGCAGTTCTTC.

CDR3 DNA sequence: TGTGCCAGCAGCCAAGATGAACAGAAGGACAATGAGCAGTTCTTC. Protein sequence: CASSQDEQKDNEQFF. This chain joins TRBV4-2 and TRBJ2-1; no firm D call. V was clipped by 0 bases and J by 5 bases, with 11 bases between them. Germline CDR1 is LGHNA and CDR2 is YNFKEQ. This CDR3 contains 15 residues.

J is TRBJ2-5 and V is TRBV20-1, with 7 bases identical to TRBD1. The J call is doubtful: the DNA matches TRBJ2-7 better. This CDR3 spans 12 amino acids. Germline loops: CDR1 DFQATT, CDR2 SNEGSKA (reference sequence). The CDR3 here is CSVWTGHYEQYF. CDR3 in DNA: TGCAGTGTCTGGACAGGACACTACGAGCAGTACTTC.

This rearrangement joins TRBV19 to TRBJ2-7, with D perhaps being TRBD1 or TRBD2 (6 bases each). V was clipped by 6 bases and J by 2 bases, with 14 bases between them. CDR1 LNHDA and CDR2 SQIVND come from the germline V gene (reference sequence). The CDR3 contains 14 residues. The CDR3 DNA sequence: TGTGCCAGTAGGTCAATCGGGGGCCCCTACGAGCAGTACTTC. Its protein is CASRSIGGPYEQYF.